Presented here are 15 T cell receptor beta chains from one specimen sequenced in a study of CD8 T cells in ankylosing spondylitis. Each CDR3 protein is one row after TCRdb ran MiXCR on the 5' RACE reads. The data show under 130,000 distinct CDR3 sequences, approximately 25% seen once. The specimen sequenced was synovial fluid, either unsorted or a sorted T cell fraction (not recorded which). These TCRs come from a male donor with ankylosing spondylitis.

The V and J genes are TRBV5-1 and TRBJ1-1, with TRBD1 as a possible D gene (5 bases). Germline V gene lookup returns CDR1 SGHRS and CDR2 YFSETQ. Between the trimmed V and J ends, which lost 2 bases and 3 bases, there was a span of 11 bases. The CDR3 length is 14 residues. As DNA, the CDR3 is TGCGCCAGCAGCTTCGGGGCGTCGGACACTGAAGCTTTCTTT. Its translation: CASSFGASDTEAFF.

This clonotype was observed many times. The CDR3, as DNA: TGTGCCAGCAACCCTGATCCACGATCCTACGAGCAGTACTTC. Protein: CASNPDPRSYEQYF. The gene calls are TRBV12-3 or TRBV12-4 and TRBJ2-7; D remains unclear. The CDR3 length is 14 residues. Trimming shortened V by 7 bases and J by 1 base, and 14 bases separated the two germline ends.

The chain carries TRBV7-9 and TRBJ1-1; D might be TRBD1 (5 bases). The CDR3 has 14 amino acids. V lost 0 bases, J lost 5 bases, and 10 bases lay in between. CDR1 is SEHNR and CDR2 is FQNEAQ in the germline V gene (reference sequence). The CDR3 region has the DNA TGTGCCAGCAGCTTAGCCCCGGGGGGTACTGAAGCTTTCTTT. It codes for CASSLAPGGTEAFF.

The chain employs TRBV27 and TRBJ1-1, with D possibly being TRBD1 (5 bases). The CDR3 spans 14 residues. V lost 5 bases, J lost 5 bases, and 15 bases lay in between. CDR1 is MNHEY and CDR2 is SMNVEV in the germline V gene (reference sequence). CDR3 amino acids: CASSQPGGGTEAFF. The CDR3 DNA sequence: TGTGCCAGCAGTCAACCCGGTGGGGGAACTGAAGCTTTCTTT.

This clonotype was recorded a few times. This chain links TRBV18 with TRBJ1-1, with 7 bases lining up with TRBD1. This CDR3 is 15 amino acids long. V lost 8 bases to trimming and J lost 5 bases; unmatched junction nucleotides: 14. Germline V lookup: CDR1 KGHSH, CDR2 LQKENI. In DNA, the CDR3 is TGTGCCAGCAAACTTTCAGGGGGTCTGGAGACTGAAGCTTTCTTT. It yields the protein CASKLSGGLETEAFF.

The chain uses TRBV7-8 and TRBJ2-7; D may be TRBD1 (5 bases). Per the germline V gene, CDR1 is SGHVS and CDR2 is FQNEAQ. The CDR3 has 13 amino acids. The V and J ends lost 5 bases and 6 bases respectively, with 14 bases between them. This CDR3 reads CASSLIGDSEQYV. CDR3 in DNA: TGTGCCAGCAGCCTTATAGGGGATAGCGAGCAGTACGTC.

This clonotype was detected only a few times. This chain uses TRBV18 with TRBJ1-2; 10 bases are a match to TRBD1. CDR1 and CDR2 from the germline V gene are KGHSH and LQKENI. Trimming cost V 5 bases and J 5 bases; bases outside gene matches: 8. CDR3 length: 15 residues. CDR3 coding DNA: TGTGCCAGCTCAACCGGGACAGGGGCCGATTATGGCTACACCTTC. It is translated as CASSTGTGADYGYTF.

The chain recombines TRBV24-1 with TRBJ1-1; D not resolved. There are 11 residues in the CDR3. Between the trimmed V and J ends, which lost 5 bases and 4 bases, there was a span of 4 bases. CDR1 is KGHDR, CDR2 SFDVKD, per germline. The CDR3, as DNA: TGTGCCACCAGTGGGGGCACTGAAGCTTTCTTT. Protein: CATSGGTEAFF.

The genes are TRBV5-6 and TRBJ1-5; D is undetermined. V lost 3 bases, J lost 9 bases, and 13 bases lay in between. The CDR3 runs to 13 residues. Germline V gives CDR1 SGHDT, CDR2 YYEEEE. In nucleotides, the CDR3 is TGTGCCAGCAGCTCTGGAGGGTTTGGGCCCCAGCATTTT. Encoded protein: CASSSGGFGPQHF.

The chain uses TRBV10-2 and TRBJ2-1; 9 bases line up with TRBD2. The CDR3 totals 17 residues. Germline V gene sequence: CDR1 WSHSY, CDR2 SAAADI. V lost 4 bases and J lost 0; bases outside the gene matches: 7. The CDR3 protein is CASSGLAGQSSYNEQFF. The CDR3 nucleotides are TGCGCCAGCAGTGGGCTAGCGGGGCAAAGCTCCTACAATGAGCAGTTCTTC.

This clonotype was observed once. The chain couples TRBV7-9 to TRBJ2-5; D possibly matches TRBD1 or TRBD2 (5 bases each). Germline-derived CDR1 and CDR2 are SEHNR and FQNEAQ (reference sequence). The germline V and J ends were trimmed by 7 bases and 5 bases, with 14 bases remaining between them. The CDR3 covers 13 residues. The CDR3 DNA is TGTGCCAGCAACGATCTTTGGGGGGAGACCCAGTACTTC. Its protein is CASNDLWGETQYF.

This clonotype was seen at least ten times. This rearrangement joins TRBV3-1 to TRBJ2-3; D is undetermined. From germline, CDR1 is LGHDT and CDR2 YNNKEL (reference sequence). The CDR3 is 11 residues long. V gave up 4 bases and J gave up 5 bases, with 4 bases separating them. CDR3 bases: TGTGCCAGCAGCCGAGAAGATACGCAGTATTTT. It codes for CASSREDTQYF.

The CDR3 spells CASSTDTTGYTF. The CDR3 nucleotides read TGTGCCAGCAGCACGGACACCACCGGCTACACCTTC. This chain links TRBV9 with TRBJ1-2; a weak D match, TRBD1 (5 bases). The germline V and J ends were trimmed by 4 bases and 8 bases, with 12 bases remaining between them. Germline V gene lookup returns CDR1 SGDLS and CDR2 YYNGEE. The CDR3 extends over 12 amino acids. Full variable domain (outside the CDR3, taken from reference TRBV9 and TRBJ1-2): DSGVTQTPKHLITATGQRVTLRCSPRSGDLSVYWYQQSLDQGLQFLIQYYNGEERAKGNILERFSAQQFPDLHSELNLSSLELGDSALYFCASSTDTTGYTFGSGTRLTVV.

This chain joins TRBV7-2 and TRBJ1-2; D perhaps matches TRBD1 (6 bases). The ends were cut back, 1 base at V and 4 bases at J, with 10 bases in the middle. CDR1 and CDR2 (germline): SGHTA, FQGNSA. CDR3 size: 14 residues. The CDR3 is CASSLVQGSYGYTF. CDR3 in DNA: TGTGCCAGCAGCTTAGTCCAGGGGAGCTATGGCTACACCTTC.

This clonotype was observed a few times. The chain has TRBV18 and TRBJ2-2, with 7 bases lining up with TRBD1. After removal of 2 bases from V and 3 bases from J, the junction contained 3 bases not matched to a gene. Germline V gene lookup returns CDR1 KGHSH and CDR2 LQKENI. The CDR3 is made up of 15 amino acids. The CDR3 DNA reads TGTGCCAGCTCACCAAAAGACAGGGACACCGGGGAGCTGTTTTTT. Translation: CASSPKDRDTGELFF.